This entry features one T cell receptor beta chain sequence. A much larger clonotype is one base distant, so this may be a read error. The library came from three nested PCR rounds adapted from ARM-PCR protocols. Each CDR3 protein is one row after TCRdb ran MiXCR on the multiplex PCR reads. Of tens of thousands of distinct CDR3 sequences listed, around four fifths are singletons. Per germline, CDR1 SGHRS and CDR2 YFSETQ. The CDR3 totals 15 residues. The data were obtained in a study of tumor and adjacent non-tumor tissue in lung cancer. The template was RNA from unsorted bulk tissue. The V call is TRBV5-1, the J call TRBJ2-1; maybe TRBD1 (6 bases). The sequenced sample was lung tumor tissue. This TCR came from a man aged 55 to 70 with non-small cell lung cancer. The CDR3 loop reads CASGLQTGSYNEQFF. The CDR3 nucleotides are TGCGCCAGCGGCTTGCAGACAGGATCCTACAATGAGCAGTTCTTC. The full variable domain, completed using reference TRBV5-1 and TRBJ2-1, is KAGVTQTPRYLIKTRGQQVTLSCSPISGHRSVSWYQQTPGQGLQFLFEYFSETQRNKGNFPGRFSGRQFSNSRSEMNVSTLELGDSALYLCASGLQTGSYNEQFFGPGTRLTVL.